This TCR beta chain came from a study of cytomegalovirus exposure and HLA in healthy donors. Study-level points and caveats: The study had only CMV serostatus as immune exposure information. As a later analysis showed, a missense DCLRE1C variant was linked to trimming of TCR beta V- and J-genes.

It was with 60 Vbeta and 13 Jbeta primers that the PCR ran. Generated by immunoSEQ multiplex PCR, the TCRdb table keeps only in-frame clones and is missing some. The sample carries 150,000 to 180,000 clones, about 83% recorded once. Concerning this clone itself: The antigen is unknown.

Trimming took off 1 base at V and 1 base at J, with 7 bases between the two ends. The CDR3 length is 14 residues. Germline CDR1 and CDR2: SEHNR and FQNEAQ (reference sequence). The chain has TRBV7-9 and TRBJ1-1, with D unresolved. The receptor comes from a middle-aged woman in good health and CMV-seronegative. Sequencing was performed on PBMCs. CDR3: CASSLGGRNTEAFF. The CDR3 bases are TGTGCCAGCAGCTTAGGCGGCAGGAACACTGAAGCTTTCTTT.